This T cell receptor beta chain is drawn from a study of cytomegalovirus exposure and HLA in healthy donors. General observations from the study: In a later analysis, the majority of CMV-associated beta chains seemingly showed HLA restriction.

Primers included in the PCR were 60 Vbeta and 13 Jbeta primers. The protocol was immunoSEQ multiplex PCR, while the TCRdb copy is restricted to in-frame clones and leaves out a portion. The repertoire holds about 150,000 clones, with 60% to 85% as singletons. This CDR3 spans 14 amino acids. Germline values: CDR1 LNHDA, CDR2 SQIVND (reference sequence). To note about this clone: Its antigen is currently unknown.

Sequencing used PBMCs. This chain uses TRBV19 with TRBJ2-5; tentative D call: TRBD2 (5 bases). The DNA matches TRBJ2-7 better at its end, which makes the J call doubtful. This sequence originates from a man in his forties or fifties in good health and CMV-seropositive. DNA of the CDR3: TGTGCCAGTAGTATAGAGACTAACTCCTACGAGCAGTACTTC. Translating gives CASSIETNSYEQYF.